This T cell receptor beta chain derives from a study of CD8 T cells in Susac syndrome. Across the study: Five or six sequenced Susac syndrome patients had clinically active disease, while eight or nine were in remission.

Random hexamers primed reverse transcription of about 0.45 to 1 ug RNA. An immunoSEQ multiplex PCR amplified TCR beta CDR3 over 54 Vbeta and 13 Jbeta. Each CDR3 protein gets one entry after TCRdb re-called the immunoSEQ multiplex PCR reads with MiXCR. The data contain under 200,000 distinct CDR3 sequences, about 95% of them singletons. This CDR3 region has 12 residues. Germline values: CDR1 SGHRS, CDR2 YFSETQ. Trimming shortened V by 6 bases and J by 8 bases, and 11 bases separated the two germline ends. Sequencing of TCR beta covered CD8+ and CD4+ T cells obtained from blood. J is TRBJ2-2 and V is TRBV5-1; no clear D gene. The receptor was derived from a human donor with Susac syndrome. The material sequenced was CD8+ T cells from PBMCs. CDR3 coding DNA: TGCGCCAGCAACTTTGTCGGAGGGGAGCTGTTTTTT. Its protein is CASNFVGGELFF.